This is a list of T cell receptor beta chains from one sample in a study of blood T cell repertoires in COVID-19. Sequencing was performed with immunoSEQ multiplex PCR; in TCRdb, only in-frame clones are kept and a portion is missing. The sample contains 250,000 to 300,000 clones, 80% to 90% of which appear only once. Sequencing was done on a sample of peripheral blood. These receptors originate from a woman aged 25-40 years with COVID-19, enrolled during active disease. Both conserved end residues are part of each CDR3. A D gene is named only where the DNA matches it firmly. Clone size is not always given. Where it is, it says once, few, many or a class for expanded clones.

D	size	V	J	DNA	CDR3
.	.	TRBV2	TRBJ2-5	TGTGCCAGCAGGGTAGCGGCTCAAGAGACCCAGTACTTC	CASRVAAQETQYF
.	.	TRBV27	TRBJ2-3	TGTGCCAGCAGTCGAGTTAGGGGGTCTAGCACAGATACGCAGTATTTT	CASSRVRGSSTDTQYF
.	.	TRBV18	TRBJ2-2	TGTGCCAGCTCACCAAGGCAGGAAGCCGGGGAGCTGTTTTTT	CASSPRQEAGELFF
.	.	TRBV7-6	TRBJ1-4	TGTGCCAGCAGCCCCGAGCCAGGGATGAATGAAAAACTGTTTTTT	CASSPEPGMNEKLFF
.	.	TRBV27	TRBJ1-1	TGTGCCAGCAGCTCATTCAGGGTCCGTGCTGAAGCTTTCTTT	CASSSFRVRAEAFF
.	.	TRBV11-2	TRBJ2-3	TGTGCCAGCAGCTTAATTCAGGACACAGATACGCAGTATTTT	CASSLIQDTDTQYF
.	.	TRBV9	TRBJ2-3	TGTGCCAGCAGCGCTTGGCAGGCTTACCCAGATACGCAGTATTTT	CASSAWQAYPDTQYF
.	.	TRBV18	TRBJ1-2	TGTGCCAGCTCACCACCCGGGACTGAAGACTACACCTTC	CASSPPGTEDYTF
.	.	TRBV11-2	TRBJ1-5	TGTGCCAGCAGTTCTCAGGGTCTTTATCAGCCCCAGCATTTT	CASSSQGLYQPQHF
TRBD2	.	TRBV7-2	TRBJ2-7	TGTGCCAGCAGCTTAGAGTCCGCTAGCGGGGCCTTCTACGAGCAGTACTTC	CASSLESASGAFYEQYF
.	.	TRBV28	TRBJ1-5	TGTGCCAGCATGATCGGTCGGGGGTGGAGCAATCAGCCCCAGCATTTT	CASMIGRGWSNQPQHF
.	.	TRBV5-1	TRBJ2-3	TGCGCCAGCAGCTTGGGTCTAACCGGGGCAGATACGCAGTATTTT	CASSLGLTGADTQYF
TRBD2	once	TRBV2	TRBJ2-7	TGTGCCAGCAGTGAATTCGCTAGCGGGGGGACCTACGAGCAGTACTTC	CASSEFASGGTYEQYF
.	few	TRBV5-1	TRBJ2-5	TGCGCCAGCAGTTCGACCGGGTCGGGGGAGACCCAGTACTTC	CASSSTGSGETQYF
.	.	TRBV4-1	TRBJ1-6	TGCGCCAGCGCCCAGCATCAACAGGCCAATTCACCCCTCCACTTT	CASAQHQQANSPLHF
.	.	TRBV3-1/TRBV3-2	TRBJ2-1	TGTGCCAGCAGCAGAATGGGGGGAGGCAATGAGCAGTTCTTC	CASSRMGGGNEQFF
.	once	TRBV5-1	TRBJ2-7	TGCGCCAGCAGCTTGAGGTCAGGCCCCCCCGGGACTTCGGCATCCTACGAGCAGTACTTC	CASSLRSGPPGTSASYEQYF
.	.	TRBV3-1/TRBV3-2	TRBJ2-2	TGTGCCAGCAGCCATGGCACCACGAACACCGGGGAGCTGTTTTTT	CASSHGTTNTGELFF
.	few	TRBV19	TRBJ1-5	TGTGCCAGTAGTATAGATCGTATCCAGGGCTATAGCAATCAGCCCCAGCATTTT	CASSIDRIQGYSNQPQHF
TRBD2	.	TRBV10-3	TRBJ2-1	TGTGCCATCAGTGGGGGTGCGGGAGCTGAGCAGTTCTTC	CAISGGAGAEQFF
TRBD1	.	TRBV14	TRBJ1-2	TGTGCCAGCAGCAACACAGGGGACCTACCCTATGGCTACACCTTC	CASSNTGDLPYGYTF
TRBD1	.	TRBV11-2	TRBJ2-3	TGTGCCAGCAGACCTCGGGACAGGGTCGGTCGTGCAGATACGCAGTATTTT	CASRPRDRVGRADTQYF
.	.	TRBV15	TRBJ1-4	TGTGCCACCAGCAGAGATCGGGAGAATGCAACTAATGAAAAACTGTTTTTT	CATSRDRENATNEKLFF
.	.	TRBV10-1	TRBJ2-3	TGCGCCAGCAGTGATTACAGGATCACAGATACGCAGTATTTT	CASSDYRITDTQYF
.	.	TRBV24-1	TRBJ1-2	TGTGCCGCTTATTCGGGACACCCTAAGATTAACTATGGCTACACCTTC	CAAYSGHPKINYGYTF
TRBD1	.	TRBV27	TRBJ2-1	TGTGCCAGCAGTTTCGGGACAGGACCACCCTACAATGAGCAGTTCTTC	CASSFGTGPPYNEQFF
TRBD1	.	TRBV27	TRBJ2-7	TGTGCCAGCAGTCTCGATCCGGGACAGGCCTACGAGCAGTACTTC	CASSLDPGQAYEQYF
.	.	TRBV12-3/TRBV12-4	TRBJ2-2	TGTGCCAGTCTAGGGGTTCCCGGGGAGCTGTTTTTT	CASLGVPGELFF
.	few	TRBV2	TRBJ2-5	TGTGCCAGCAGTTCTACGGGGACCCAGTACTTC	CASSSTGTQYF
.	.	TRBV4-2	TRBJ2-6	TGTGCCAGCAGCCCCACCTTACAGGGTACTGGGGCCAACGTCCTGACTTTC	CASSPTLQGTGANVLTF
TRBD1	many	TRBV5-1	TRBJ2-7	TGCGCCAGCAGCTCCTGGACAGGTGTCGGCTACGAGCAGTACTTC	CASSSWTGVGYEQYF
TRBD2	.	TRBV28	TRBJ2-5	TGTGCCAGCAGCGACAGACTAGCGGCGGGAGAGACCCAGTACTTC	CASSDRLAAGETQYF
.	.	TRBV14	TRBJ2-5	TGTGCCAGCAGCCCCCGGGTAACACCTAAAGAGACCCAGTACTTC	CASSPRVTPKETQYF
.	.	TRBV7-9	TRBJ1-2	TGTGCCAGCAGCTTTCGGTCAACCGAGGCTTACTATGGCTACACCTTC	CASSFRSTEAYYGYTF
TRBD2	few	TRBV3-1/TRBV3-2	TRBJ2-5	TGTGCCAGCAGCCCTCTAGCGGGGGGTCCAGAGACCCAGTACTTC	CASSPLAGGPETQYF
.	.	TRBV7-8	TRBJ2-6	TGTGCCAGCAGCTTAGTTCCAGGGGCTGGGGCCAACGTCCTGACTTTC	CASSLVPGAGANVLTF
.	.	TRBV19	TRBJ1-5	TGTGCCAGTAGTATGTGGGCAGATGCTAGCAATCAGCCCCAGCATTTT	CASSMWADASNQPQHF
TRBD1	.	TRBV27	TRBJ2-1	TGTGCCAGCAGTGGGGGACAGGGGGCGCACAATGAGCAGTTCTTC	CASSGGQGAHNEQFF
TRBD1	.	TRBV7-9	TRBJ1-5	TGTGCCAGCAGCTTGGGGACAGGGCGAAATCAGCCCCAGCATTTT	CASSLGTGRNQPQHF
.	.	TRBV6-5	TRBJ2-7	TGTGCCAGCAGTTACATTGCGGGTCTCTCCTACGAGCAGTACTTC	CASSYIAGLSYEQYF
TRBD2	.	TRBV15	TRBJ2-1	TGTGCCACCAGCGCCGGGGCTAGCGGGGGGGCGAGTGAGCAGTTCTTC	CATSAGASGGASEQFF
.	.	TRBV7-9	TRBJ2-1	TGTGCCAGCAGCTTAGGGGCAAGCAACAATGAGCAGTTCTTC	CASSLGASNNEQFF
TRBD1	.	TRBV5-1	TRBJ1-6	TGCGCCAGCAGCATCGGAGGGGGCGACTCACCCCTCCACTTT	CASSIGGGDSPLHF
TRBD1	.	TRBV6-5	TRBJ1-2	TGTGCCAGCAGGGGGACAGGGGGCGCGCAGGGCTACACCTTC	CASRGTGGAQGYTF
.	once	TRBV14	TRBJ2-5	TGTGCCAGCAGCTGGGACACGAAAGGGACCCAGTACTTC	CASSWDTKGTQYF
.	.	TRBV6-5	TRBJ1-1	TGTGCCAGCAACGGCCGGAGCACTGAAGCTTTCTTT	CASNGRSTEAFF
.	.	TRBV5-4	TRBJ1-1	TGTGCCAGCAGCCCAACGAACAGGAACACTGAAGCTTTCTTT	CASSPTNRNTEAFF
.	.	TRBV13	TRBJ2-1	TGTGCCAGCAGCTTGTATCGAGGTGAGCAGTTCTTC	CASSLYRGEQFF
TRBD1	.	TRBV2	TRBJ2-5	TGTGCCAGCAGCAACAGGGGCCAATCCCAAGAGACCCAGTACTTC	CASSNRGQSQETQYF
.	many	TRBV5-1	TRBJ1-4	TGCGCCAGCAGCTTGGGTCAAAGCTTTAATGAAAAACTGTTTTTT	CASSLGQSFNEKLFF
.	.	TRBV19	TRBJ1-1	TGTGCCAGTGCGTGGCGGGGTGGGAACACTGAAGCTTTCTTT	CASAWRGGNTEAFF
TRBD1	.	TRBV2	TRBJ2-7	TGTGCCAGCAGTGCTGGGACAGGAGACTACGAGCAGTACTTC	CASSAGTGDYEQYF
TRBD2	.	TRBV4-1	TRBJ2-1	TGCGCCAGCAGCCAAGATTTTAGGCGGGGGATTACCTACAATGAGCAGTTCTTC	CASSQDFRRGITYNEQFF
.	once	TRBV2	TRBJ2-7	TGTGCCAGCAGTGAAAGGGCTGGAGGGTCTTCCTACGAGCAGTACTTC	CASSERAGGSSYEQYF
TRBD1	.	TRBV6-1	TRBJ1-1	TGTGCCAGCAGTGACCCCCCCTACAGGGGGCCTTTAAGCACTGAAGCTTTCTTT	CASSDPPYRGPLSTEAFF
TRBD2	.	TRBV18	TRBJ2-1	TGTGCCAGCTCACTACAACTAGCGGGGGGCGGTAGTGAGCAGTTCTTC	CASSLQLAGGGSEQFF
TRBD1	.	TRBV28	TRBJ1-6	TGTGCCAGCAGTTTCGGGGACAGGGGGCCCCTCCACTTT	CASSFGDRGPLHF